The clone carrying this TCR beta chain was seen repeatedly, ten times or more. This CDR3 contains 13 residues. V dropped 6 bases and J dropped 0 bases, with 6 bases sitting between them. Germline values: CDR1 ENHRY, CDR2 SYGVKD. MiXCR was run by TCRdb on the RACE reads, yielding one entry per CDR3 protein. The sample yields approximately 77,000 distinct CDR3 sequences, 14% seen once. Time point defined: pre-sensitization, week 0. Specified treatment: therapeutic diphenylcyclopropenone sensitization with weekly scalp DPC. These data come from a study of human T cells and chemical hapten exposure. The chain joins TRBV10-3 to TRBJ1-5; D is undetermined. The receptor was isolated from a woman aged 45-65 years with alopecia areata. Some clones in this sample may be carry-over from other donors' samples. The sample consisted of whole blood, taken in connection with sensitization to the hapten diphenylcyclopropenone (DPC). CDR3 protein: CAISLDSNQPQHF. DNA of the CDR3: TGTGCCATCAGCCTCGATAGCAATCAGCCCCAGCATTTT.